The clone carrying this TCR beta chain was detected a few times. Its matching antigen is unknown. Unique molecular identifiers were incorporated when the TCRbeta library was constructed. TCRdb reprocessed the PCR reads with MiXCR, giving one entry per CDR3 protein. The top ten clones hold approximately 2.1% of a sample with some 600,000 distinct CDR3 sequences, 13% of them seen once. This specimen comes from a study of T-cell reconstitution after alpha-beta-depleted transplantation in children. The study's findings and limits: In some patients, recipient T cells and intrathymic progenitors surviving conditioning explained high day-60 diversity. The study reportedly traced alpha-beta T cells about two months after transplant to several hundred expanded graft clones.

There are 17 residues in the CDR3. V lost 0 bases, J lost 3 bases, and 9 bases stayed unmatched. Germline V lookup: CDR1 SGHDN, CDR2 FVKESK. This sequence was found in a male patient between 10 and 17 years old who had a stem cell transplant for acute myeloid leukemia, so the T cells may come from the graft donor. The sequencing here drew on PBMCs, mostly from graft donor cells, taken 360 days after TCRalphabeta/CD19-depleted stem cell transplant. The V gene is TRBV14, the J gene TRBJ2-7; 9 bases align to TRBD2. CDR3 in amino acids: CASSQDRARLADYEQYF. The CDR3 DNA follows: TGTGCCAGCAGCCAAGATAGAGCGAGACTAGCGGACTACGAGCAGTACTTC.